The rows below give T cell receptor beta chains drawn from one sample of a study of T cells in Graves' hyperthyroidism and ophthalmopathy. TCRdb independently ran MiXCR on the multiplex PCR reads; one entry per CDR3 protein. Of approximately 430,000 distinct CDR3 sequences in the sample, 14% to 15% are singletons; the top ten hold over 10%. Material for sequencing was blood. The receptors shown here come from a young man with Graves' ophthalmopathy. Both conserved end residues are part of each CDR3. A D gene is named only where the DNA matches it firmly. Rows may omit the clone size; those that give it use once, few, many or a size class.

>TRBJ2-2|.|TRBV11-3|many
CASSLNMGGTGELFF
TGTGCCAGCAGCCTCAACATGGGGGGCACCGGGGAGCTGTTTTTT
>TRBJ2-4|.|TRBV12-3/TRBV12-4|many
CASRSFSAKNIQYF
TGTGCCAGCAGGAGTTTCTCAGCCAAAAACATTCAGTACTTC
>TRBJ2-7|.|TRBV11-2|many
CASSLASRGTYEQYF
TGTGCCAGCAGCTTAGCCTCCCGGGGAACCTACGAGCAGTACTTC
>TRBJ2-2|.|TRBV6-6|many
CASSYSHGRRVTGELFF
TGTGCCAGCAGTTACTCGCATGGCAGGCGTGTGACCGGGGAGCTGTTTTTT
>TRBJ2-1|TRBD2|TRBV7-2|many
CASSLGPSGGSKGNEQFF
TGTGCCAGCAGCTTAGGCCCTAGCGGGGGTTCAAAAGGGAATGAGCAGTTCTTC
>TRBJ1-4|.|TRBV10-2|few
CASRTDPNEKLFF
TGCGCCAGCAGGACGGACCCTAATGAAAAACTGTTTTTT
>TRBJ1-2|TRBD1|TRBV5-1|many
CASSDRGPNYGYTF
TGCGCCAGCAGCGACAGGGGCCCTAACTATGGCTACACCTTC
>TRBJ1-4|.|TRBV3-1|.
CASSQDKEANEKLFF
TGTGCCAGCAGCCAAGATAAGGAGGCTAATGAAAAACTGTTTTTT
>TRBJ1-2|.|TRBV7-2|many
CASSLEGMGRDGYTF
TGTGCCAGCAGCTTAGAGGGGATGGGCAGAGATGGCTACACCTTC
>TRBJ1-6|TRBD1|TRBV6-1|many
CASTPGQGGSPLHF
TGTGCCAGCACTCCGGGACAGGGCGGTTCACCCCTCCACTTT
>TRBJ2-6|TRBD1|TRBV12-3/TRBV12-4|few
CASDPGQGALGANVLTF
TGTGCCAGCGATCCGGGACAGGGTGCTCTTGGGGCCAACGTCCTGACTTTC
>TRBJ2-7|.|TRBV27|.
CASSLAGQLYEQYF
TGTGCCAGCAGTTTAGCAGGACAGCTCTACGAGCAGTACTTC
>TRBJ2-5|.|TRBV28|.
CASSFALSWPGPIQETQYF
TGTGCCAGCAGTTTTGCCCTCAGTTGGCCGGGACCCATTCAAGAGACCCAGTACTTC
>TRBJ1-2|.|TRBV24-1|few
CATSTAGLGYGYTF
TGTGCCACCTCGACCGCGGGGCTAGGATATGGCTACACCTTC
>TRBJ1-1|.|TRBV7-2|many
CASTQGMNTEAFF
TGTGCCAGCACCCAGGGGATGAACACTGAAGCTTTCTTT
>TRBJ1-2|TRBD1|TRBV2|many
CASRGDRGSGYTF
TGTGCCAGCAGAGGGGACAGGGGTAGTGGCTACACCTTC
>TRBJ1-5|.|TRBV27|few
CASSLEVLQPQHF
TGTGCCAGCAGTTTAGAGGTTTTGCAGCCCCAGCATTTT
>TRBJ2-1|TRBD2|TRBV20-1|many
CSAMGLAGNNEQFF
TGCAGTGCTATGGGACTAGCGGGGAACAATGAGCAGTTCTTC
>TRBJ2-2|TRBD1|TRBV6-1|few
CASSGRDRGLMTGELFF
TGTGCCAGCAGTGGCCGGGACAGGGGGCTTATGACCGGGGAGCTGTTTTTT
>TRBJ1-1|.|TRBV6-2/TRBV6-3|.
CASRVGTAEAFF
TGTGCCAGCAGGGTAGGAACCGCTGAAGCTTTCTTT
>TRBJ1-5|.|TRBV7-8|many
CASSLGGASSQPQHF
TGTGCCAGCAGCTTAGGGGGGGCGTCTAGTCAGCCCCAGCATTTT
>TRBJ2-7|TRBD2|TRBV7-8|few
CASSTGTSGVHEQYF
TGTGCCAGCAGCACCGGGACTAGCGGGGTCCACGAGCAGTACTTC
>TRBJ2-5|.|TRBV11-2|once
CASTTTGLKGETQYF
TGTGCCAGCACCACCACAGGGCTAAAGGGAGAGACCCAGTACTTC
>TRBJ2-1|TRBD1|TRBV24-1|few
CATSDTPGQGTGSYNEQFF
TGTGCCACCAGTGATACACCGGGACAGGGGACGGGGTCCTACAATGAGCAGTTCTTC
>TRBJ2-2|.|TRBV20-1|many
CSARDQAGELFF
TGCAGTGCTAGAGATCAAGCAGGGGAGCTGTTTTTT
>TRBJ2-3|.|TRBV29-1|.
CSVEGQGWDTQYF
TGCAGCGTCGAGGGGCAGGGCTGGGATACGCAGTATTTT
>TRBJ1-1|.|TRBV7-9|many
CASRGQGIDTEAFF
TGTGCCAGCAGAGGGCAGGGGATCGACACTGAAGCTTTCTTT
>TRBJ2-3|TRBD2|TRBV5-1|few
CASSPGVFSGADTQYF
TGCGCCAGCAGCCCCGGGGTTTTTAGCGGGGCAGATACGCAGTATTTT
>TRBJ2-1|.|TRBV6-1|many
CASSFEQAPHEQFF
TGTGCCAGCAGTTTCGAACAAGCCCCACATGAGCAGTTCTTC
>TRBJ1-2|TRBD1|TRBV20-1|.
CSARETGGASYGYTF
TGCAGTGCTAGAGAGACAGGGGGCGCTAGCTATGGCTACACCTTC
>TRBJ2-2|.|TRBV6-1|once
CASRTLPLNTGELFF
TGTGCCAGCAGGACTCTTCCCCTTAACACCGGGGAGCTGTTTTTT
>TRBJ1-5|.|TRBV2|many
CASRGIGDYQPQHF
TGTGCCAGCAGGGGGATTGGGGATTATCAGCCCCAGCATTTT
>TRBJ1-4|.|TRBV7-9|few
CASSLGGLVNEKLFF
TGTGCCAGCAGCTTAGGGGGGCTGGTTAATGAAAAACTGTTTTTT
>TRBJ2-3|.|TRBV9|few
CASSGTRSWDTQYF
TGTGCCAGCAGCGGGACCCGCTCTTGGGATACGCAGTATTTT
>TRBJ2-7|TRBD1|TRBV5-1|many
CASSFGTDSYEQYF
TGCGCCAGCAGCTTCGGGACAGACTCCTACGAGCAGTACTTC
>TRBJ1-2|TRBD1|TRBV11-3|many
CASSQQGVDREAFF
TGTGCCAGCAGCCAACAGGGGGTGGACAGAGAAGCTTTTTTC
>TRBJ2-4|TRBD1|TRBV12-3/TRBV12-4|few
CASSNTLGTGDKNIQYF
TGTGCCAGCAGCAACACCCTGGGGACAGGGGACAAAAACATTCAGTACTTC
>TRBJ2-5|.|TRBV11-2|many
CASSLLIRETQYF
TGTGCCAGCAGCTTACTTATCCGAGAGACCCAGTACTTC
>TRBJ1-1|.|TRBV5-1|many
CASSLGGTGNTEAFF
TGCGCCAGCAGCTTGGGGGGCACAGGGAACACTGAAGCTTTCTTT
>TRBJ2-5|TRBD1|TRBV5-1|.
CASSWDREFETQYF
TGCGCCAGCAGCTGGGACAGGGAGTTTGAGACCCAGTACTTC
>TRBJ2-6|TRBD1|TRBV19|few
CASTPTGTGANVLTF
TGTGCCAGTACCCCGACAGGGACCGGGGCCAACGTCCTGACTTTC
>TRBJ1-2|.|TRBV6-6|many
CASSYEVGGGGYTF
TGTGCCAGCAGTTACGAGGTGGGAGGGGGAGGCTACACCTTC
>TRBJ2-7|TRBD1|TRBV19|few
CASSPLRGLGYEQYF
TGTGCCAGTAGCCCCCTCAGGGGGTTGGGCTACGAGCAGTACTTC
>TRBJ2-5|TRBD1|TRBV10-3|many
CAISDRDRGRETQYF
TGTGCCATCAGTGACCGGGACAGGGGTCGAGAGACCCAGTACTTC
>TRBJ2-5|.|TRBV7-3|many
CASSPGAGDQETQYF
TGTGCCAGCAGCCCAGGGGCGGGAGACCAAGAGACCCAGTACTTC
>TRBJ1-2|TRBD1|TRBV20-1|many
CSARTGVDGYTF
TGCAGTGCCCGAACAGGGGTGGATGGCTACACCTTC
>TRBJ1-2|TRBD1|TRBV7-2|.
CASYKPGQGGGYTF
TGTGCCAGCTACAAACCGGGACAGGGGGGTGGCTACACCTTC